Only a few counts were recorded for the clone carrying this T cell receptor beta chain. Its antigen is still unknown. The data derive from a study of T cells after yellow fever vaccination. TCRdb recomputed calls from the 5' RACE reads with MiXCR, one row per CDR3 protein. The sample consists of 400,000 or so distinct CDR3 sequences, 6.2% of them appearing once. The study, taken as a whole, reports: Peaking faster, on day 5 versus 15, the secondary response was nonetheless weaker. Subsequent booster samples again held most clones from primary vaccination (under 98% CD4, about 85% CD8). The bulk population could contribute abundant contaminating clonotypes to FACS-sorted repertoires.

The CDR3 is 15 amino acids. Trimming removed 4 bases from V and 7 bases from J, with 18 bases in between. In germline, CDR1 is SGDLS, CDR2 YYNGEE. The sequence derives from a young man who received the YFV17D yellow fever vaccine. The sequenced sample was PBMCs, obtained 5 days after the yellow fever booster vaccination. The chain uses TRBV9 and TRBJ2-1, with D unresolved. The CDR3 is CASSPSVLVRNEQFF. The CDR3 DNA sequence: TGTGCCAGCAGCCCCTCAGTGCTAGTTAGGAATGAGCAGTTCTTC.